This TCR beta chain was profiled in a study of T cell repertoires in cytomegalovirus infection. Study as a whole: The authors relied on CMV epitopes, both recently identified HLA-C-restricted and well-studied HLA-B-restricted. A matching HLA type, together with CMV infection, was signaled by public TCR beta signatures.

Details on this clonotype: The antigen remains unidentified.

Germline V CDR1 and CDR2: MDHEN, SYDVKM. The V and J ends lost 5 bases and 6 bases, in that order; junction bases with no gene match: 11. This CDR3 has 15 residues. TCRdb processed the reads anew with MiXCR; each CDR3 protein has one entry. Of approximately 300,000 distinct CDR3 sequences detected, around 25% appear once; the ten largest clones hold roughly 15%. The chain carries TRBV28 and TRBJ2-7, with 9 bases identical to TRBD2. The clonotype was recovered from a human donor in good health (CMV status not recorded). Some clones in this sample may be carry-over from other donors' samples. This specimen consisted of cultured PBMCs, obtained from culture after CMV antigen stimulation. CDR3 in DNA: TGTGCCAGCAGTCCAGAGTCTAGCGGGAAACGCGAGCAGTACTTC. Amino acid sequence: CASSPESSGKREQYF.